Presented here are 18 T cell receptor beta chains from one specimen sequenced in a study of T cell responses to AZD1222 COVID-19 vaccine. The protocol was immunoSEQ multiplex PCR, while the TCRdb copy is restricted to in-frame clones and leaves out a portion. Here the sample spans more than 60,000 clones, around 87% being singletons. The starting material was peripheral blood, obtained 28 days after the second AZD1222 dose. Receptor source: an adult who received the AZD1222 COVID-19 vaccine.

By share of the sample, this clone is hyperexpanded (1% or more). CDR3 in amino acids: CASSPGHPKHF. The CDR3 DNA follows: TGTGCCAGCAGCCCGGGACACCCAAAACATTTT. V and J are TRBV5-8 and TRBJ1-5; D is perhaps TRBD1 (6 bases). Germline assignment: CDR1 SGHTS and CDR2 YDEGEE. The CDR3 covers 11 residues. Trimming cost V 4 bases and J 16 bases, with 15 bases left between them.

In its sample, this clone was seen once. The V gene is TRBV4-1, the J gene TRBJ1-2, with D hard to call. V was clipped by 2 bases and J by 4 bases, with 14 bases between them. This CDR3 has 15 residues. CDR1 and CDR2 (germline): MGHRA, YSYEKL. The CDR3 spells CASSQKLLTLYGYTF. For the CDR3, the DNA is TGCGCCAGCAGCCAAAAGTTATTGACACTCTATGGCTACACCTTC.

CDR3 bases: TGTGCCAGTAGTACCGGACATCCTTCGAACGAGCAGTACTTC. Amino acids: CASSTGHPSNEQYF. V is TRBV19 and J is TRBJ2-7, with a weak D call TRBD1 (5 bases). The CDR3 sequence is 14 residues long. Germline values: CDR1 LNHDA, CDR2 SQIVND (reference sequence). V was trimmed by 4 bases and J by 5 bases, leaving 15 bases between them.

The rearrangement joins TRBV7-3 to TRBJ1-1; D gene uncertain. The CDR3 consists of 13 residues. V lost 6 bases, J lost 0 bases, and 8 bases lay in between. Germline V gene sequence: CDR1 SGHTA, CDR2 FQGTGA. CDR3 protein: CASSRGLNTEAFF. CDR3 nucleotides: TGTGCCAGCAGTCGAGGGCTGAACACTGAAGCTTTCTTT. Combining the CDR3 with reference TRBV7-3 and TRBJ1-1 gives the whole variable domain GAGVSQTPSNKVTEKGKYVELRCDPISGHTALYWYRQSLGQGPEFLIYFQGTGAADDSGLPNDRFFAVRPEGSVSTLKIQRTERGDSAVYLCASSRGLNTEAFFGQGTRLTVV.

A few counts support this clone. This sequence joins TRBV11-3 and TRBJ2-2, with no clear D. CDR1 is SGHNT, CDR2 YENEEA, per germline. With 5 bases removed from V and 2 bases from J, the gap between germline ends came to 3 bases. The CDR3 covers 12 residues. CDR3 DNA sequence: TGTGCCAGCAGCCTTAACACCGGGGAGCTGTTTTTT. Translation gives CASSLNTGELFF.

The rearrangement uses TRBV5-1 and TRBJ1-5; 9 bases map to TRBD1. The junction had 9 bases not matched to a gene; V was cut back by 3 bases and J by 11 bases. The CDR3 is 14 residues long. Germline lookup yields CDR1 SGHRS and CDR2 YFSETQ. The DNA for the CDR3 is TGCGCCAGCAGCTCAGGGACAGGGAAGGAGTCCCAGCATTTT. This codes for CASSSGTGKESQHF.

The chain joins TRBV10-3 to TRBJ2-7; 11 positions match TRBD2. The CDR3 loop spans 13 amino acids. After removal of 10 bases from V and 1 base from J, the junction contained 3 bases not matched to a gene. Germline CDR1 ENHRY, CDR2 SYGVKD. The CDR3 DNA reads TGTGCCACCAGACTAGCGGGGTCCTACGAGCAGTACTTC. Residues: CATRLAGSYEQYF.

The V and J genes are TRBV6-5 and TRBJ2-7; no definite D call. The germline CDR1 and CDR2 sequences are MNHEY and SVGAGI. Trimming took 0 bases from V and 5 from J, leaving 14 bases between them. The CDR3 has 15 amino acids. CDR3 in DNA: TGTGCCAGCAGTTACTCTTCCCACATCGCCAACGAGCAGTACTTC. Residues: CASSYSSHIANEQYF.

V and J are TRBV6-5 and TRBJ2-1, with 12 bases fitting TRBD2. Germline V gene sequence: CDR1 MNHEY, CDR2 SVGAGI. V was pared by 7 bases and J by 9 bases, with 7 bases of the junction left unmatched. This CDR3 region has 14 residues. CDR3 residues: CASTVLAGGSEQFF. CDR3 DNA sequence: TGTGCCAGCACCGTACTAGCGGGGGGTAGTGAGCAGTTCTTC.

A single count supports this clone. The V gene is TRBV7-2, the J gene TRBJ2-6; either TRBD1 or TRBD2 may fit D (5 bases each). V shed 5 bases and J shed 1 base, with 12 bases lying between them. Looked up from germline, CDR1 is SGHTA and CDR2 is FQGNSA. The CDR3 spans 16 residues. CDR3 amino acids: CASSPQAGSGANVLTF. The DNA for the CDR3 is TGTGCCAGCAGCCCACAGGCGGGTTCTGGGGCCAACGTCCTGACTTTC.

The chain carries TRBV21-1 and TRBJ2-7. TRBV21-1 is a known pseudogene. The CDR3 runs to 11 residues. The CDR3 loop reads CASSRNYEQYF. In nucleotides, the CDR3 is TGTGCCAGCTCACGGAACTACGAGCAGTACTTC.

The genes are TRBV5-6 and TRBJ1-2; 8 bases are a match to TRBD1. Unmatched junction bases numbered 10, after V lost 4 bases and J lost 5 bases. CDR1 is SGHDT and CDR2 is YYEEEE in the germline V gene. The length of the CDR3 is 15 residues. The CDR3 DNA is TGTGCCAGCAGCGGACCGGACAGGGAGGGTTATGGCTACACCTTC. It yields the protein CASSGPDREGYGYTF.

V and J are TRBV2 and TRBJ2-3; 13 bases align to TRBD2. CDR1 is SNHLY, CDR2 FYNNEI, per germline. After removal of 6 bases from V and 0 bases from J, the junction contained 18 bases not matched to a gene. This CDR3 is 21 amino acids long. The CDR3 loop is CASRERKGLAGPPVSTDTQYF. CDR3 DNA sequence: TGTGCCAGCAGAGAACGAAAGGGACTAGCGGGGCCCCCTGTAAGCACAGATACGCAGTATTTT.

The CDR3 DNA sequence: TGTGCCAGCGGACAGGGACAGAAGAATCGTGGCTACACCTTC. Amino acids: CASGQGQKNRGYTF. This chain joins TRBV3-1 (or the pseudogene TRBV3-2) and TRBJ1-2; TRBD1 matches at 8 bases. The CDR3 has 14 amino acids. With V trimmed by 8 bases and J by 7 bases, 12 bases remained unmatched. The germline CDR1 and CDR2 sequences are LGHDT and YNNKEL (reference sequence).

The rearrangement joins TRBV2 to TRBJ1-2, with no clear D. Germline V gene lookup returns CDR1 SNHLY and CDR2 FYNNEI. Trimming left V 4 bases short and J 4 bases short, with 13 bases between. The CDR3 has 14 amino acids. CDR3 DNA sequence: TGTGCCAGCAGTGGTTCGGCAGTCCCCTATGGCTACACCTTC. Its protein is CASSGSAVPYGYTF.

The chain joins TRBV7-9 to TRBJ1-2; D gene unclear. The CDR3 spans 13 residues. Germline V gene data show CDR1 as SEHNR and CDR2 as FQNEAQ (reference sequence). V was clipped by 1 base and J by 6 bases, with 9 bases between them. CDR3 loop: CASSLGEVDGYTF. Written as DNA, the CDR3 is TGTGCCAGCAGCTTAGGGGAAGTTGATGGCTACACCTTC.

CDR3 amino acids: CASRKQTGANTEAFF. CDR3 bases: TGTGCCAGCAGAAAACAAACAGGAGCGAACACTGAAGCTTTCTTT. This chain uses TRBV28 with TRBJ1-1, with D perhaps TRBD1 (5 bases). V was cut by 6 bases and J by 1 base, with 15 bases left in between. Germline CDR1 reads MDHEN; CDR2 reads SYDVKM. The CDR3 contains 15 residues.

The CDR3 loop reads CSVRRGNTEAFF. DNA of the CDR3: TGCAGCGTTAGGAGGGGAAATACTGAAGCTTTCTTT. The rearrangement joins TRBV29-1 to TRBJ1-1; weak D call: TRBD1 (5 bases). Germline CDR1 is SQVTM and CDR2 is ANQGSEA. The CDR3 totals 12 residues. V lost 5 bases to trimming and J lost 5 bases, with 12 bases between them.